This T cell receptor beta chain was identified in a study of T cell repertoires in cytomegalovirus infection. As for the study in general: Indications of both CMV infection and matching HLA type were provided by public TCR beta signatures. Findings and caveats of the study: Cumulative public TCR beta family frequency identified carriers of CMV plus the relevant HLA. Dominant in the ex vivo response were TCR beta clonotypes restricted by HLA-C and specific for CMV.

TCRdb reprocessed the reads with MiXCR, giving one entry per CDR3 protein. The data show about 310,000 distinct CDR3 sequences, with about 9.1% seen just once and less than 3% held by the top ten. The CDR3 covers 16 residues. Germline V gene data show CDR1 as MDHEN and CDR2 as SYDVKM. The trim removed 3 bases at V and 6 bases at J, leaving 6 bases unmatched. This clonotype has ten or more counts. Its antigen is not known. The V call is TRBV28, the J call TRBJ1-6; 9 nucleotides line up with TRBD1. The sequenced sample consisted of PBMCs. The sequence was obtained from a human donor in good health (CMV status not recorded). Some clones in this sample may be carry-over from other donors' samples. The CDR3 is CASSFLTGGLNSPLHF. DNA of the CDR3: TGTGCCAGCAGTTTTCTCACAGGGGGCCTTAATTCACCCCTCCACTTT.